Below, 32 T cell receptor beta chains from the same sample are listed, as sequenced in a study of T cell changes during pregnancy in multiple sclerosis. The assay was immunoSEQ multiplex PCR, and TCRdb's table has in-frame clones only and misses some. This sample has roughly 93,000 clones, with 92% found just once. Sequencing was performed on peripheral blood, taken after pregnancy. These receptors were obtained from a female donor in good health, enrolled as a control in a pregnancy study.

The chain carries TRBV30 and TRBJ2-4; D perhaps matches TRBD2 (5 bases). V was pared by 1 base and J by 9 bases, with 7 bases between. This CDR3 has 11 residues. Germline V gene lookup returns CDR1 GTSNPN and CDR2 SVGIG (reference sequence). Written as DNA, the CDR3 is TGTGCCTGGAGTGGGGGAGCCATTCAGTACTTC. It is translated as CAWSGGAIQYF.

V and J are TRBV6-4 and TRBJ2-6, with TRBD1 identical over 7 bases. This CDR3 is built from 16 residues. Germline-derived CDR1 and CDR2 are MRHNA and SNTAGT. Unmatched junction bases numbered 0, after V lost 0 bases and J lost 1 base. The CDR3 spells CASSDSRGSGANVLTF. CDR3 sequence (DNA): TGTGCCAGCAGTGACTCCAGGGGGTCTGGGGCCAACGTCCTGACTTTC.

The chain joins TRBV30 to TRBJ1-1; a weak D match, TRBD1 (5 bases). Trimming took off 0 bases at V and 6 bases at J, with 14 bases between the two ends. This CDR3 spans 14 amino acids. Looked up from germline, CDR1 is GTSNPN and CDR2 is SVGIG (reference sequence). The CDR3 is CAWSVHRTSPEAFF. As DNA, the CDR3 is TGTGCCTGGAGTGTACACAGGACGAGCCCTGAAGCTTTCTTT.

The chain employs TRBV19 and TRBJ1-4, with 11 bases fitting TRBD1. Trimming cost V 7 bases and J 3 bases; bases outside gene matches: 7. The CDR3 extends over 16 amino acids. Per the germline V gene, CDR1 is LNHDA and CDR2 is SQIVND (reference sequence). In DNA form, the CDR3 reads TGTGCCAGTACCCGGGACAGGGGGTCGTCTAATGAAAAACTGTTTTTT. Its translation is CASTRDRGSSNEKLFF.

The chain couples TRBV28 to TRBJ2-7; 10 positions agree with TRBD2. This CDR3 has 15 residues. The germline gives CDR1 MDHEN, CDR2 SYDVKM. V gave up 3 bases and J gave up 6 bases; unmatched junction bases: 8. CDR3 amino acids: CASSFPSGSHIEQYF. DNA of the CDR3: TGTGCCAGCAGTTTTCCTAGCGGGAGTCATATCGAGCAGTACTTC.

The chain carries TRBV4-1 and TRBJ1-1, with 12 bases aligning to TRBD1. Germline V gene data show CDR1 as MGHRA and CDR2 as YSYEKL. The CDR3 is made up of 16 amino acids. Trimming took 3 bases from V and 5 from J; bases not matched to a gene: 7. This CDR3 reads CASSQPWGQGATEAFF. The CDR3 DNA sequence: TGCGCCAGCAGCCAGCCTTGGGGACAGGGGGCAACTGAAGCTTTCTTT.

The chain recombines TRBV2 with TRBJ1-2; 8 nucleotides match TRBD1. The junction had 9 bases not matched to a gene; V was cut back by 7 bases and J by 8 bases. Germline loops: CDR1 SNHLY, CDR2 FYNNEI. The CDR3 runs to 13 residues. CDR3 in amino acids: CASTQDRAGGYTF. CDR3 bases: TGTGCCAGCACCCAGGACAGGGCCGGCGGCTACACCTTC.

This clone was observed a single time. Compared with germline, one end of the junction differs, possibly owing to a read error. V and J are TRBV19 and TRBJ2-7; 8 bases fit TRBD2. This CDR3 contains 14 residues. The germline V gene encodes CDR1 LNHDA and CDR2 SQIVND (reference sequence). The CDR3 DNA reads TGTGCCTGTAGCGGGGAAGCAGAAGGGCACGAGCAGTACTTC. Translating it yields CACSGEAEGHEQYF.

Only a few counts were recorded for this clone. This rearrangement joins TRBV18 to TRBJ1-1; D gene uncertain. V was trimmed by 3 bases and J by 4 bases, leaving 9 bases between them. Germline V gene sequence: CDR1 KGHSH, CDR2 LQKENI. This CDR3 spans 13 amino acids. The CDR3: CASSPLSGTEAFF. As DNA, the CDR3 is TGTGCCAGCTCACCTCTATCGGGCACTGAAGCTTTCTTT.

The chain is built from TRBV6-5 and TRBJ1-2; 7 bases are shared with TRBD1. There are 15 residues in the CDR3. The germline V gene encodes CDR1 MNHEY and CDR2 SVGAGI. Trimming took 4 bases from V and 2 from J; bases not matched to a gene: 7. CDR3 in DNA: TGTGCCAGCAGTTTGGCGACAGGGACCAACTATGGCTACACCTTC. Its translation is CASSLATGTNYGYTF.

Regarding this clone: Mismatch with germline at one junction end may stem from a read error. This chain uses TRBV7-7 with TRBJ2-5, with 8 positions matching TRBD2. Germline lookup yields CDR1 SSHAT and CDR2 FNYEAQ (reference sequence). This CDR3 region has 13 residues. CDR3 bases: TGTGCTAGCACTCCGGGACTAGGGGAGACCCAGTACTTC. Amino acid sequence: CASTPGLGETQYF.

The J gene is TRBJ2-5, the V gene TRBV5-1; 8 bases are a match to TRBD1. V shed 4 bases and J 5 bases; nucleotides not matched to a gene: 4. This CDR3 spans 13 amino acids. Germline V gives CDR1 SGHRS, CDR2 YFSETQ. CDR3 sequence: CASSPDRAETQYF. For the CDR3, the DNA is TGCGCCAGCAGCCCGGACAGGGCTGAGACCCAGTACTTC. The entire variable domain, with the rest obtained from reference TRBV5-1 and TRBJ2-5, is as follows: KAGVTQTPRYLIKTRGQQVTLSCSPISGHRSVSWYQQTPGQGLQFLFEYFSETQRNKGNFPGRFSGRQFSNSRSEMNVSTLELGDSALYLCASSPDRAETQYFGPGTRLLVL.

The chain has TRBV7-9 and TRBJ2-1; 10 bases map to TRBD2. V shed 3 bases and J 3 bases; nucleotides not matched to a gene: 5. The CDR3 is 16 amino acids. Germline lookup yields CDR1 SEHNR and CDR2 FQNEAQ (reference sequence). CDR3 nucleotide sequence: TGTGCCAGCAGCTTTAGTCTAGCGGGAGACTACAATGAGCAGTTCTTC. As protein: CASSFSLAGDYNEQFF. Using reference TRBV7-9 and TRBJ2-1 for the parts outside the CDR3, the full variable domain is DTGVSQNPRHKITKRGQNVTFRCDPISEHNRLYWYRQTLGQGPEFLTYFQNEAQLEKSRLLSDRFSAERPKGSFSTLEIQRTEQGDSAMYLCASSFSLAGDYNEQFFGPGTRLTVL.

This chain joins TRBV5-5 and TRBJ2-5; 9 positions agree with TRBD2. The CDR3 is made up of 16 amino acids. With V trimmed by 4 bases and J by 4 bases, 11 bases remained unmatched. Germline V gives CDR1 SGHKS, CDR2 YYEKEE (reference sequence). Here the CDR3 DNA reads TGTGCCAGCAGCGTTCGTGCGGGGGGGCTAGGAGAGACCCAGTACTTC. Translated, it gives CASSVRAGGLGETQYF.

The chain recombines TRBV19 with TRBJ2-7, with a weak D call TRBD2 (5 bases). The CDR3 consists of 14 residues. The ends were cut back, 3 bases at V and 2 bases at J, with 11 bases in the middle. Germline-derived CDR1 and CDR2 are LNHDA and SQIVND (reference sequence). CDR3 in amino acids: CASSMMDSAYEQYF. In nucleotides, the CDR3 is TGTGCCAGTAGTATGATGGACTCCGCCTACGAGCAGTACTTC.

The rearrangement uses TRBV28 and TRBJ2-7; 10 nucleotides align to TRBD1. The CDR3 has 15 amino acids. Germline CDR1 is MDHEN and CDR2 is SYDVKM. After removal of 8 bases from V and 2 bases from J, the junction contained 9 bases not matched to a gene. The CDR3 protein is CASSITGTGAYEQYF. CDR3 sequence (DNA): TGTGCCAGCTCCATAACCGGGACAGGGGCCTACGAGCAGTACTTC. Supplemented by reference TRBV28 and TRBJ2-7, the full variable domain reads DVKVTQSSRYLVKRTGEKVFLECVQDMDHENMFWYRQDPGLGLRLIYFSYDVKMKEKGDIPEGYSVSREKKERFSLILESASTNQTSMYLCASSITGTGAYEQYFGPGTRLTVT.

The CDR3: CASSRTQDHGTEAFF. As DNA, the CDR3 is TGTGCCAGCAGCCGTACCCAGGATCATGGCACTGAAGCTTTCTTT. The V and J genes are TRBV27 and TRBJ1-1; D not certain. The CDR3 is 15 amino acids. CDR1 is MNHEY and CDR2 is SMNVEV in the germline V gene (reference sequence). Trimming left V 6 bases short and J 4 bases short, with 18 bases between.

The CDR3 region is CASSVGGVYEQYF. DNA for the CDR3: TGTGCCAGCAGCGTAGGGGGGGTCTACGAGCAGTACTTC. This sequence joins TRBV9 and TRBJ2-7, with D possibly being TRBD2 (6 bases). V lost 0 bases and J lost 3, with 7 bases in between. Germline assignment: CDR1 SGDLS and CDR2 YYNGEE. This CDR3 is 13 amino acids long.

J is TRBJ1-1 and V is TRBV5-5, with TRBD1 matching over 7 bases. Unmatched junction bases numbered 7, after V lost 6 bases and J lost 5 bases. CDR1 SGHKS and CDR2 YYEKEE come from the germline V gene (reference sequence). CDR3 size: 13 residues. The CDR3 DNA is TGTGCCAGCACCAGGGTGGGACAGACTGAAGCTTTCTTT. Translation: CASTRVGQTEAFF.

This chain links TRBV5-1 with TRBJ1-2; 9 bases match TRBD1. The junction had 4 bases not matched to a gene; V was cut back by 0 bases and J by 7 bases. Germline V gene sequence: CDR1 SGHRS, CDR2 YFSETQ. The CDR3 contains 14 residues. CDR3 DNA: TGCGCCAGCAGCTTGGGGGGACAGGGAGGTGGCTACACCTTC. Encoded protein: CASSLGGQGGGYTF.

The V gene is TRBV4-2, the J gene TRBJ1-2; 9 positions match TRBD1. The CDR3 extends over 14 amino acids. Looked up from germline, CDR1 is LGHNA and CDR2 is YNFKEQ. V lost 4 bases and J lost 8; bases outside the gene matches: 8. The CDR3 region has the DNA TGTGCCAGCAGCCCCGGACAGGGGAAGGAGGGCTACACCTTC. Translating gives CASSPGQGKEGYTF.

The CDR3 DNA reads as TGCAGCGTTTCAGGGGAAAAGGGACTACTTGGCTACACCTTC. Its protein product is CSVSGEKGLLGYTF. The rearrangement joins TRBV29-1 to TRBJ1-2; TRBD1 is a possible D gene (6 bases). The V gene lost 5 bases and the J gene lost 7 bases, with 20 bases spanning the gap. The V gene's germline CDR1 is SQVTM and CDR2 ANQGSEA. The CDR3 is made up of 14 amino acids. Variable domain in full (rest from reference TRBV29-1 and TRBJ1-2): SAVISQKPSRDICQRGTSLTIQCQVDSQVTMMFWYRQQPGQSLTLIATANQGSEATYESGFVIDKFPISRPNLTFSTLTVSNMSPEDSSIYLCSVSGEKGLLGYTFGSGTRLTVV.

The V gene is TRBV7-2, the J gene TRBJ2-1; a weak D match, TRBD2 (6 bases). The CDR3 has 14 residues. V was pared by 8 bases and J by 4 bases, with 15 bases between. Germline V gene sequence: CDR1 SGHTA, CDR2 FQGNSA. The DNA for the CDR3 is TGTGCCAGCGGAGGGCTAGCGAGTTACAATGAGCAGTTCTTC. It encodes CASGGLASYNEQFF.

V and J are TRBV6-1 and TRBJ1-4, with D perhaps TRBD1 (5 bases). CDR1 is MNHNS and CDR2 is SASEGT in the germline V gene. This CDR3 contains 14 residues. V was shortened by 6 bases and J by 8 bases, with 16 bases between the two germline ends. The CDR3, as DNA: TGTGCCAGCAGGGAGGGATACACAGGAGAAAAACTGTTTTTT. Amino acid sequence: CASREGYTGEKLFF.

This clone was seen just once. At one end, the junction sequence differs from germline, possibly due to a read error. This CDR3 is also generated by other DNA sequences in the sample. The chain couples TRBV5-4 to TRBJ1-1; D gene unclear. This CDR3 spans 14 amino acids. Germline V gene data show CDR1 as SGHNT and CDR2 as YYREEE (reference sequence). Here the CDR3 reads CASRLGAGDTEAFF. The DNA for the CDR3 is TGTGCCAGCAGACTTGGTGCGGGCGACACTGAAGCTTTCTTC.

The V gene is TRBV6-5, the J gene TRBJ2-7, with 9 bases aligning to TRBD2. V trimming: 0 bases; J trimming: 2 bases; junction bases outside the gene matches: 2. The CDR3 contains 15 residues. Germline V lookup: CDR1 MNHEY, CDR2 SVGAGI. For the CDR3, the DNA is TGTGCCAGCAGTTACTCGCTAGCGGGAACCTACGAGCAGTACTTC. Residues: CASSYSLAGTYEQYF.

This chain joins TRBV2 and TRBJ1-5; 8 bases align to TRBD1. Trimming removed 9 bases from V and 8 bases from J; junction bases left unmatched: 9. In germline, CDR1 is SNHLY, CDR2 FYNNEI. The CDR3 spans 13 residues. The CDR3 region has the DNA TGTGCCAGGGGAGGACAGGGCGGGGAGCCCCAGCATTTT. Residues: CARGGQGGEPQHF.

The chain recombines TRBV7-9 with TRBJ2-1, with TRBD1 matching 7 bases. CDR3 length equals 19 residues. V lost 5 bases to trimming and J lost 1 base; unmatched junction nucleotides: 17. The germline V gene has CDR1 SEHNR and CDR2 FQNEAQ (reference sequence). DNA of the CDR3: TGTGCCAGCAGCCTAGGACAGGTGGATGTATTTGGGTCCTACAATGAGCAGTTCTTC. Translation gives CASSLGQVDVFGSYNEQFF.

V and J are TRBV19 and TRBJ1-4; unclear D gene. Germline CDR1 LNHDA, CDR2 SQIVND (reference sequence). The V and J ends lost 7 bases and 3 bases respectively, with 15 bases between them. The CDR3 spans 15 residues. CDR3 in DNA: TGTGCCAGTACGAATCTAGGAGGACCTAATGAAAAACTGTTTTTT. Residues: CASTNLGGPNEKLFF.

Turning to this clone: This same CDR3 is encoded by further DNA sequences in the sample. V and J are TRBV4-1 and TRBJ2-7; 8 bases fit TRBD2. After removal of 0 bases from V and 4 bases from J, the junction contained 5 bases not matched to a gene. The CDR3 contains 15 residues. CDR1 and CDR2 from the germline V gene are MGHRA and YSYEKL. CDR3 sequence (DNA): TGCGCCAGCAGCCAAGATCAACGGGGGGGATACGAGCAGTACTTC. Amino acids: CASSQDQRGGYEQYF.

This chain connects TRBV7-9 to TRBJ2-1; the match to TRBD1 covers 8 bases. The germline gives CDR1 SEHNR, CDR2 FQNEAQ (reference sequence). The V and J ends lost 2 bases and 7 bases, in that order; junction bases with no gene match: 7. The CDR3 is made up of 15 amino acids. The CDR3 DNA follows: TGTGCCAGCAGCTTACCAGGACAGGGTAGGAATGAGCAGTTCTTC. Translated, it gives CASSLPGQGRNEQFF.

The chain recombines TRBV19 with TRBJ1-6; possibly TRBD1 for D (6 bases). V was trimmed by 5 bases and J by 9 bases, leaving 14 bases between them. Germline V gene lookup returns CDR1 LNHDA and CDR2 SQIVND (reference sequence). The CDR3 sequence is 14 residues long. The CDR3 DNA follows: TGTGCCAGTAGTTCGAGACAGGAGGCTTCACCCCTCCACTTT. This translates into CASSSRQEASPLHF.